Described below is a single T cell receptor (beta chain) sequence and its context. Its target is not known. This specimen belongs to a study of T cells in narcolepsy. General study findings and limits: Autoreactive HCRT-specific and TRIB2-specific clonotypes were marked in same-patient CSF-versus-blood CD4+ comparisons. Healthy controls reportedly lacked the autoreactive clonotypes serially found in patients' blood.

V lost 4 bases and J lost 3, with 4 bases in between. Germline assignment: CDR1 SGHNT and CDR2 YYREEE (reference sequence). The CDR3 sequence is 11 residues long. The method was immunoSEQ multiplex PCR; TCRdb's version includes in-frame clones alone and lacks a portion of them. The data hold about 35,000 clones, with roughly 87% observed a single time. The gene calls are TRBV5-4 and TRBJ2-5; unclear D gene. The TCR sequence derives from a human donor with narcolepsy. The sample consisted of CD45RA- memory CD4+ T cells from PBMCs. The chain's CDR3 is CASSGEETQYF. The DNA of the CDR3 is TGTGCCAGCAGCGGGGAAGAGACCCAGTACTTC.